These 7 T cell receptor beta chains share one sample of origin, sequenced in a study of blood T cell repertoires in COVID-19. Some clones are missing from TCRdb's copy, which holds only in-frame ones; the method was immunoSEQ multiplex PCR. This table holds some 300,000 clones, 70% to 90% found once. Sequencing was performed on PBMCs or T cells enriched from blood (not recorded which). Every receptor here comes from a woman aged 40 to 49 who had recovered from COVID-19.

This clone appeared many times. The chain has TRBV7-9 and TRBJ1-4; 7 bases are a match to TRBD1. There are 15 residues in the CDR3. Germline loops: CDR1 SEHNR, CDR2 FQNEAQ (reference sequence). Losses at the gene ends were 0 bases for V and 8 bases for J; bases not matched to a gene: 6. The CDR3, as DNA: TGTGCCAGCAGCTTAGCGTGGCCAGGGGGAGAAAAACTGTTTTTT. Translating gives CASSLAWPGGEKLFF.

This chain connects TRBV18 to TRBJ2-7; 7 nucleotides match TRBD1. CDR3 size: 14 residues. Trimming took 1 base from V and 3 from J; bases not matched to a gene: 3. Germline loops: CDR1 KGHSH, CDR2 LQKENI. DNA for the CDR3: TGTGCCAGCTCACCACAGGGGGCGGACTACGAGCAGTACTTC. Its translation is CASSPQGADYEQYF.

This sequence joins TRBV27 and TRBJ1-6; D is undetermined. The length of the CDR3 is 11 residues. V was trimmed by 8 bases and J by 10 bases, leaving 9 bases between them. Per germline, CDR1 MNHEY and CDR2 SMNVEV (reference sequence). The CDR3 DNA is TGTGCCAGCGGCTCACAGTCACCCCTCCACTTT. Translated: CASGSQSPLHF.

The chain employs TRBV3-1 (or the pseudogene TRBV3-2) and TRBJ1-5, with TRBD1 matching over 8 bases. Germline assignment: CDR1 LGHDT and CDR2 YNNKEL (reference sequence). Trimming at V came to 0 bases and at J to 2 bases, leaving 12 bases not matched to a gene. CDR3 size: 19 residues. The CDR3 reads CASSQEATGQGGGNQPQHF. Written as DNA, the CDR3 is TGTGCCAGCAGCCAAGAGGCAACTGGACAGGGTGGAGGCAATCAGCCCCAGCATTTT.

The chain couples TRBV24-1 to TRBJ1-2; TRBD1 agrees at 9 bases. Germline V gene lookup returns CDR1 KGHDR and CDR2 SFDVKD. V was pared by 4 bases and J by 7 bases, with 12 bases of the junction left unmatched. The CDR3 sequence is 16 residues long. CDR3 in amino acids: CATSDPGTGKGGGYTF. The CDR3 region has the DNA TGTGCCACCAGTGACCCCGGGACAGGGAAAGGGGGTGGCTACACCTTC.

This chain uses TRBV7-9 with TRBJ1-2; D ambiguous. Germline assignment: CDR1 SEHNR and CDR2 FQNEAQ (reference sequence). Trimming took 5 bases from V and 5 from J, leaving 12 bases between them. This CDR3 contains 13 residues. The CDR3 DNA reads as TGTGCCAGCAGCAGGACTCTGACGTATGGCTACACCTTC. Its translation is CASSRTLTYGYTF.

The chain couples TRBV28 to TRBJ2-7; no clear D gene. V was cut by 3 bases and J by 7 bases, with 10 bases left in between. The CDR3 runs to 12 residues. Germline V gives CDR1 MDHEN, CDR2 SYDVKM. The CDR3 region is CASSFSLREQYF. Here the CDR3 DNA reads TGTGCCAGCAGTTTTTCGCTACGAGAGCAGTACTTC.